This TCR beta chain originates from a study of CD8+ T cells in alopecia areata. About the study: In an open-label trial, patients got 5 to 10 mg tofacitinib twice daily. Study findings and constraints: Normal skin contains resident alphabeta T cells, and these are also sequenced in scalp samples.

Sequencing relied on a cDNA template that was reverse transcribed from extracted RNA. This table comes from immunoSEQ multiplex PCR, and its TCRdb copy is limited to in-frame clones, with some not included. The sample yields 75,000 to 100,000 clones, around 44% seen once. The CDR3 contains 16 residues. CDR1 is GTSNPN and CDR2 is SVGIG in the germline V gene (reference sequence). With 3 bases clipped from V and 0 bases from J, the junction kept 9 bases outside the gene matches. Alopecia areata patients provided lesional scalp punch biopsies and peripheral blood, both collected for the study. Sorting from PBMCs produced CD4+ and CD8+ T cells. For this clone: The antigen is undetermined.

The sequence was collected from a human donor with alopecia areata. The chain employs TRBV30 and TRBJ2-3; 7 bases agree with TRBD2. Input material: CD4+ T cells sorted from blood. The DNA of the CDR3 is TGTGCCTGGAGGGAGGGACTACCCAAAAGCACAGATACGCAGTATTTT. The encoded protein is CAWREGLPKSTDTQYF. Based on the CDR3 plus reference TRBV30 and TRBJ2-3, the full variable domain is SQTIHQWPATLVQPVGSPLSLECTVEGTSNPNLYWYRQAAGRGLQLLFYSVGIGQISSEVPQNLSASRPQDRQFILSSKKLLLSDSGFYLCAWREGLPKSTDTQYFGPGTRLTVL.